The 4 T cell receptor beta chains below were found in one sample sequenced in a study of T-cell memory formation after mild COVID-19. In TCRdb, the 5' RACE reads were re-called with MiXCR into one record per CDR3 protein. In the table there are more than 350,000 distinct CDR3 sequences, about 17% of which are singletons. The material sequenced was PBMCs or a T cell subset sorted from them (not recorded which). These receptor sequences come from a man in his late teens or twenties who had mild COVID-19 (a few samples of this study predate the infection). Cell type and time point are not known.

The chain links TRBV7-9 to TRBJ2-5; 7 positions match TRBD1. Germline CDR1 SEHNR, CDR2 FQNEAQ (reference sequence). Trimming cost V 6 bases and J 1 base; bases outside gene matches: 5. This CDR3 has 14 amino acids. CDR3 sequence: CASRARDSQETQYF. The CDR3 bases are TGTGCCAGCAGGGCCCGGGACAGCCAAGAGACCCAGTACTTC.

The chain links TRBV9 to TRBJ2-2; D is possibly TRBD1 or TRBD2 (5 bases each). The CDR3 consists of 16 residues. The V gene's germline CDR1 is SGDLS and CDR2 YYNGEE. V lost 3 bases to trimming and J lost 7 bases, with 19 bases between them. CDR3 in amino acids: CASSARDEHRIGELFF. DNA of the CDR3: TGTGCCAGCAGCGCCCGGGACGAACACCGAATCGGGGAGCTGTTTTTT.

This clonotype was seen only a few times. The V and J genes are TRBV28 and TRBJ2-5; TRBD1 aligns across 8 bases. V lost 1 base, J lost 2 bases, and 3 bases stayed unmatched. This CDR3 is built from 15 residues. Per germline, CDR1 MDHEN and CDR2 SYDVKM. The CDR3 region has the DNA TGTGCCAGCAGTTTATCCCACAGGGGGCAAGAGACCCAGTACTTC. This translates into CASSLSHRGQETQYF.

The sample holds a few counts of this clonotype. The rearrangement links TRBV20-1 to TRBJ1-2; a weak D match, TRBD1 (6 bases). This CDR3 region has 13 residues. V was shortened by 6 bases and J by 1 base, with 12 bases between the two germline ends. CDR1 and CDR2 from the germline V gene are DFQATT and SNEGSKA (reference sequence). The CDR3 here is CSAPIQGNYGYTF. In DNA, the CDR3 is TGCAGTGCACCTATACAGGGTAACTATGGCTACACCTTC.